Following are 30 T cell receptor beta chains from one sample sequenced in a study of untreated major depressive disorder. The data were produced by immunoSEQ multiplex PCR, yet TCRdb's version contains in-frame clones alone and is incomplete. Of 20,000 or so clones in the sample, approximately 87% were seen once. The sequencing sample was made of CD4+ T cells from PBMCs. All receptors come from a woman in her twenties or thirties in good health.

There are a few counts of this clone. The V call is TRBV28, the J call TRBJ1-5; TRBD1 matches at 7 bases. The ends lost 7 bases at V and 5 bases at J; junction bases unmatched: 8. Germline assignment: CDR1 MDHEN and CDR2 SYDVKM. The CDR3 length is 14 residues. This chain's CDR3 is CASKIGTAHQPQHF. The CDR3 nucleotides read TGTGCCAGCAAAATTGGGACAGCCCATCAGCCCCAGCATTTT.

The V and J genes are TRBV6-1 and TRBJ2-7; D possibly corresponds to TRBD2 (6 bases). The V gene's germline CDR1 is MNHNS and CDR2 SASEGT. Trimming shortened V by 2 bases and J by 2 bases, and 13 bases separated the two germline ends. There are 15 residues in the CDR3. DNA for the CDR3: TGTGCCAGCAGTGAACCCGGCGGGGCCGCCTACGAGCAGTACTTC. This gives the protein CASSEPGGAAYEQYF.

This sequence joins TRBV19 and TRBJ1-2; maybe TRBD1 (6 bases). CDR3 size: 17 residues. V gave up 8 bases and J gave up 3 bases, with 25 bases separating them. The germline V gene has CDR1 LNHDA and CDR2 SQIVND (reference sequence). CDR3 coding DNA: TGTGCCAGTCACCCGTCGACAGGCCTCACCCTATACTATGGCTACACCTTC. As protein: CASHPSTGLTLYYGYTF.

The CDR3, as DNA: TGTGCCAGCAACACACGAACCCTCGAGACTAGCGGGATATTCGACAAAAACATTCAGTACTTC. It encodes CASNTRTLETSGIFDKNIQYF. The rearrangement uses TRBV9 and TRBJ2-4, with 11 bases that match TRBD2. V lost 6 bases and J lost 3; bases outside the gene matches: 23. There are 21 residues in the CDR3. CDR1 is SGDLS, CDR2 YYNGEE, per germline. Combining the CDR3 with reference TRBV9 and TRBJ2-4 gives the whole variable domain DSGVTQTPKHLITATGQRVTLRCSPRSGDLSVYWYQQSLDQGLQFLIQYYNGEERAKGNILERFSAQQFPDLHSELNLSSLELGDSALYFCASNTRTLETSGIFDKNIQYFGAGTRLSVL.

This clone qualifies as medium-sized (0.01 to 0.1%). This rearrangement joins TRBV7-7 to TRBJ2-2; D assignment may be TRBD1 or TRBD2 (6 bases each). Germline V gene data show CDR1 as SSHAT and CDR2 as FNYEAQ (reference sequence). V lost 3 bases and J 3 bases, leaving 20 bases between the germline ends. The CDR3 covers 18 residues. CDR3 sequence (DNA): TGTGCCAGCAGCTTGGAGCTAAGACCGGGGGCCGACACCGGGGAGCTGTTTTTT. It codes for CASSLELRPGADTGELFF.

This clone occurred once. V gene TRBV25-1 combines with J gene TRBJ1-2; no reliable D call. The CDR3 runs 16 residues. Germline assignment: CDR1 MGHDK and CDR2 SYGVNS. V was clipped by 9 bases and J by 4 bases, with 24 bases between them. CDR3 amino acids: CASASAGSDYIYGYTF. The DNA for the CDR3 is TGTGCCAGTGCGTCCGCTGGCAGCGACTATATCTATGGCTACACCTTC.

This chain uses TRBV5-4 with TRBJ2-3; 10 bases align to TRBD1. CDR1 and CDR2 from the germline V gene are SGHNT and YYREEE (reference sequence). This CDR3 region has 16 residues. The V segment lost 4 bases and the J segment 5 bases; nucleotides outside the gene matches: 10. The CDR3: CASSAGLGTGVDTQYF. In DNA form, the CDR3 reads TGTGCCAGCAGCGCTGGACTCGGGACAGGGGTAGATACGCAGTATTTT.

The chain couples TRBV5-1 to TRBJ2-5, with D maybe TRBD2 (6 bases). Between the trimmed V and J ends, which lost 0 bases and 5 bases, there was a span of 14 bases. Per the germline V gene, CDR1 is SGHRS and CDR2 is YFSETQ. CDR3 length: 15 amino acids. The CDR3 region has the DNA TGCGCCAGCAGCTTGGGCTTACTAGCAAGGGAGACCCAGTACTTC. Encoded protein: CASSLGLLARETQYF.

The rearrangement links TRBV28 to TRBJ1-2, with TRBD1 matching over 11 bases. J was trimmed by 3 bases and V by 6 bases; bases with no gene match: 6. The germline CDR1 and CDR2 sequences are MDHEN and SYDVKM. The CDR3 contains 15 residues. The CDR3 DNA reads as TGTGCCAGCAGGACCTTGGGACAGGGGGACTATGGCTACACCTTC. Translated, it gives CASRTLGQGDYGYTF.

The genes are TRBV6-5 and TRBJ2-7, with unresolved D. The CDR3 runs to 16 residues. Germline V gene lookup returns CDR1 MNHEY and CDR2 SVGAGI. V was pared by 0 bases and J by 6 bases, with 18 bases between. The chain's CDR3 is CASSYSISETPFEQYF. CDR3 DNA sequence: TGTGCCAGCAGTTACTCGATATCCGAGACACCGTTCGAGCAGTACTTC.

This rearrangement joins TRBV11-2 to TRBJ2-1, with 9 bases aligning to TRBD2. This CDR3 has 15 residues. Per the germline V gene, CDR1 is SGHAT and CDR2 is FQNNGV. After removal of 2 bases from V and 4 bases from J, the junction contained 3 bases not matched to a gene. The CDR3 is CASSLRREGYNEQFF. The CDR3 nucleotides are TGTGCCAGCAGCTTACGGCGGGAGGGGTACAATGAGCAGTTCTTC.

J is TRBJ2-1 and V is TRBV5-1, with 13 positions matching TRBD2. The germline V gene encodes CDR1 SGHRS and CDR2 YFSETQ. The CDR3 runs to 16 residues. The junction had 3 bases not matched to a gene; V was cut back by 4 bases and J by 2 bases. The CDR3 loop reads CASSTGTSGTYNEQFF. The DNA of the CDR3 is TGCGCCAGCAGCACCGGGACTAGCGGGACCTACAATGAGCAGTTCTTC.

The chain links TRBV2 to TRBJ1-2; D remains unclear. This CDR3 has 16 residues. Trimming pared 4 bases from V and 7 bases from J, leaving 22 bases between. Germline CDR1 SNHLY, CDR2 FYNNEI. As DNA, the CDR3 is TGTGCCAGCAGTGCGTCGGGTGCGGTCAGGTTGGCTGGCTACACCTTC. Amino acids: CASSASGAVRLAGYTF.

The chain uses TRBV5-1 and TRBJ2-1; D gene uncertain. The CDR3 totals 13 residues. With 0 bases removed from V and 7 bases from J, the gap between germline ends came to 8 bases. Germline V CDR1 and CDR2: SGHRS, YFSETQ. CDR3 nucleotides: TGCGCCAGCAGCTTGGATGCCGCGAATGAGCAGTTCTTC. This encodes CASSLDAANEQFF.

The table lists this clone with a few counts. The rearrangement links TRBV6-6 to TRBJ1-5; tentatively, D is TRBD1 (6 bases). CDR1 and CDR2 (germline): MNHNY, SVGAGI (reference sequence). V lost 0 bases and J 7 bases, leaving 10 bases between the germline ends. The CDR3 length is 14 residues. This CDR3 is CASSYSGHRQPQHF. CDR3 bases: TGTGCCAGCAGTTACTCGGGACATCGACAGCCCCAGCATTTT.

The V call is TRBV5-1, the J call TRBJ2-7, with a possible D match to TRBD2 (6 bases). This CDR3 is 15 amino acids long. Germline values: CDR1 SGHRS, CDR2 YFSETQ. Between the trimmed V and J ends, which lost 3 bases and 4 bases, there was a span of 17 bases. The CDR3 sequence: CASSSTSGVYYEQYF. In DNA form, the CDR3 reads TGCGCCAGCAGCTCCACGTCGGGGGTTTATTACGAGCAGTACTTC.

The V gene is TRBV30, the J gene TRBJ1-5; D ambiguous. The CDR3 is 13 amino acids. The V end lost 0 bases, the J end lost 4 bases, and 7 bases lay between the germline ends. The germline V gene has CDR1 GTSNPN and CDR2 SVGIG (reference sequence). This CDR3 is CAWSVAWNQPQHF. Here the CDR3 DNA reads TGTGCCTGGAGTGTTGCCTGGAATCAGCCCCAGCATTTT.

This chain connects TRBV9 to TRBJ1-1; D possibly corresponds to TRBD1 (6 bases). V dropped 2 bases and J dropped 4 bases, with 12 bases sitting between them. Germline CDR1 reads SGDLS; CDR2 reads YYNGEE. The CDR3 spans 14 residues. The CDR3 loop is CASSVIQGGTEAFF. The DNA of the CDR3 is TGTGCCAGCAGCGTGATACAGGGTGGCACTGAAGCTTTCTTT.

This chain connects TRBV4-1 to TRBJ2-2, with D unresolved. The CDR3 extends over 13 amino acids. The V end was cut by 0 bases, the J end by 7 bases, with 6 bases between. CDR1 is MGHRA and CDR2 is YSYEKL in the germline V gene. The CDR3 sequence: CASSQDFIGELFF. For the CDR3, the DNA is TGCGCCAGCAGCCAAGATTTCATCGGGGAGCTGTTTTTT.

The V and J genes are TRBV27 and TRBJ2-5, with 7 bases that match TRBD1. The CDR3 extends over 13 amino acids. Germline values: CDR1 MNHEY, CDR2 SMNVEV (reference sequence). V trimming: 6 bases; J trimming: 5 bases; junction bases outside the gene matches: 6. The CDR3 nucleotides are TGTGCCAGCAGCCAGGACAGGAGGGAGACCCAGTACTTC. It codes for CASSQDRRETQYF.

V and J are TRBV28 and TRBJ1-2; 7 positions agree with TRBD1. Trimming at V came to 6 bases and at J to 6 bases, leaving 13 bases not matched to a gene. The CDR3 runs to 15 residues. Germline values: CDR1 MDHEN, CDR2 SYDVKM. CDR3 protein: CASRRDPGTDNGYTF. DNA for the CDR3: TGTGCCAGCAGACGTGATCCCGGGACAGACAATGGCTACACCTTC.

The V call is TRBV5-6, the J call TRBJ1-2; D is unclear. The ends were cut back, 2 bases at V and 8 bases at J, with 16 bases in the middle. Germline V gene lookup returns CDR1 SGHDT and CDR2 YYEEEE. This CDR3 has 14 amino acids. The DNA for the CDR3 is TGTGCCAGCAGCTTCGGATCGACGGGTGGCGGCTACACCTTC. The encoded protein is CASSFGSTGGGYTF.

V is TRBV5-6 and J is TRBJ2-7; possibly TRBD1 for D (6 bases). This CDR3 is 16 amino acids long. V lost 5 bases to trimming and J lost 6 bases, with 24 bases between them. Germline CDR1 SGHDT, CDR2 YYEEEE. CDR3 sequence: CASRDGVGTRGREQYF. CDR3 in DNA: TGTGCCAGCAGGGATGGGGTGGGGACAAGGGGTCGCGAGCAGTACTTC.

V gene TRBV2 combines with J gene TRBJ2-2, with D perhaps matching TRBD1 (5 bases). Germline V gene lookup returns CDR1 SNHLY and CDR2 FYNNEI. V lost 3 bases to trimming and J lost 3 bases, with 11 bases between them. This CDR3 contains 15 residues. The CDR3, as DNA: TGTGCCAGCAGTGAGTCGCCAGGGTACACCGGGGAGCTGTTTTTT. This codes for CASSESPGYTGELFF. The full variable domain, with the rest looked up from reference TRBV2 and TRBJ2-2, is EPEVTQTPSHQVTQMGQEVILRCVPISNHLYFYWYRQILGQKVEFLVSFYNNEISEKSEIFDDQFSVERPDGSNFTLKIRSTKLEDSAMYFCASSESPGYTGELFFGEGSRLTVL.

The chain employs TRBV5-1 and TRBJ2-1, with 7 nucleotides matching TRBD2. This CDR3 region has 18 residues. Germline loops: CDR1 SGHRS, CDR2 YFSETQ. V lost 0 bases, J lost 1 base, and 10 bases stayed unmatched. CDR3 nucleotide sequence: TGCGCCAGCAGCTTGGGACCAAGCCGGGGGGTATCCTACAATGAGCAGTTCTTC. This codes for CASSLGPSRGVSYNEQFF.

The genes are TRBV7-2 and TRBJ2-7; 8 nucleotides agree with TRBD2. V lost 3 bases, J lost 4 bases, and 5 bases stayed unmatched. Germline V gives CDR1 SGHTA, CDR2 FQGNSA. The CDR3 has 14 amino acids. CDR3 in DNA: TGTGCCAGCAGCTTTTCCAGCGGGAGTTACGAGCAGTACTTC. It codes for CASSFSSGSYEQYF.

The chain is built from TRBV2 and TRBJ2-5; perhaps TRBD1 as D (6 bases). Looked up from germline, CDR1 is SNHLY and CDR2 is FYNNEI. V was pared by 3 bases and J by 6 bases, with 14 bases between. The CDR3 spans 14 residues. The CDR3 reads CASSDSRGIQTQYF. For the CDR3, the DNA is TGTGCCAGCAGTGACAGCAGGGGAATACAGACCCAGTACTTC.

V is TRBV6-6 and J is TRBJ1-6; D call uncertain. CDR3 length equals 16 residues. Germline V CDR1 and CDR2: MNHNY, SVGAGI (reference sequence). V was trimmed by 3 bases and J by 6 bases, leaving 15 bases between them. The CDR3 here is CASSYNPPSRNSPLHF. For the CDR3, the DNA is TGTGCCAGCAGTTATAACCCACCTAGTCGTAATTCACCCCTCCACTTT.

The chain links TRBV4-1 to TRBJ1-2; D remains unclear. The CDR3 spans 18 residues. V lost 0 bases to trimming and J lost 2 bases, with 19 bases between them. Germline values: CDR1 MGHRA, CDR2 YSYEKL. This CDR3 reads CASSQDFLGRRLNYGYTF. For the CDR3, the DNA is TGCGCCAGCAGCCAAGATTTTCTCGGCAGGCGGTTAAACTATGGCTACACCTTC.

The CDR3 sequence: CASSGGAGETQYF. The CDR3 nucleotides read TGTGCCAGCAGTGGAGGGGCGGGGGAGACCCAGTACTTC. The J gene is TRBJ2-5, the V gene TRBV2, with D maybe TRBD2 (6 bases). This CDR3 region has 13 residues. Germline-derived CDR1 and CDR2 are SNHLY and FYNNEI. Trimming removed 4 bases at V and 5 bases at J, with 11 bases between. The whole variable domain, filled in from reference TRBV2 and TRBJ2-5, reads EPEVTQTPSHQVTQMGQEVILRCVPISNHLYFYWYRQILGQKVEFLVSFYNNEISEKSEIFDDQFSVERPDGSNFTLKIRSTKLEDSAMYFCASSGGAGETQYFGPGTRLLVL.